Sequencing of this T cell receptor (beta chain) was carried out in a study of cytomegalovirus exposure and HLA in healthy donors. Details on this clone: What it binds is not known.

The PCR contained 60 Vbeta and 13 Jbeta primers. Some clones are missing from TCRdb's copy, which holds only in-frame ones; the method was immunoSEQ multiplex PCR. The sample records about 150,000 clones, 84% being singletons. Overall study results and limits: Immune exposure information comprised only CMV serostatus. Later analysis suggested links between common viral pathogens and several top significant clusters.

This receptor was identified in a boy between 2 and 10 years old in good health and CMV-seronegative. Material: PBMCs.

CDR3 sequence reads: CASSYSWEGSYEQYF. The CDR3 coding sequence is TGTGCCAGCAGTTACTCGTGGGAGGGCTCCTACGAGCAGTACTTC. This chain connects TRBV6-5 to TRBJ2-7, with TRBD2 matching 7 bases. The germline CDR1 and CDR2 sequences are MNHEY and SVGAGI. The V gene end was trimmed by 0 bases and the J gene end by 0 bases; junction bases not matched to a gene: 2. This CDR3 comprises 15 residues.